This TCR beta chain was identified in a study of identical twins. The germline gives CDR1 SGHTS, CDR2 YDEGEE. Trimming left V 5 bases short and J 1 base short, with 22 bases between. CDR3 length: 17 residues. TCRdb processed the 5' RACE reads anew with MiXCR; each CDR3 protein has one entry. There are roughly 630,000 distinct CDR3 sequences in the sample; just over 7% occur only once, and approximately 1.5% lies in the top ten. The sample was also reused in another study, on yellow fever vaccine responses in identical twins.

The sequenced sample consisted of PBMCs. The TCR originated in a woman aged 18-29 years in good health. The chain joins TRBV5-8 to TRBJ2-7; the D gene is possibly TRBD1 (5 bases). CDR3 protein: CASSPGIDSSLSYEQYV. The CDR3 DNA follows: TGTGCCAGCAGTCCTGGTATAGACAGTTCCCTTTCCTACGAGCAGTACGTC.